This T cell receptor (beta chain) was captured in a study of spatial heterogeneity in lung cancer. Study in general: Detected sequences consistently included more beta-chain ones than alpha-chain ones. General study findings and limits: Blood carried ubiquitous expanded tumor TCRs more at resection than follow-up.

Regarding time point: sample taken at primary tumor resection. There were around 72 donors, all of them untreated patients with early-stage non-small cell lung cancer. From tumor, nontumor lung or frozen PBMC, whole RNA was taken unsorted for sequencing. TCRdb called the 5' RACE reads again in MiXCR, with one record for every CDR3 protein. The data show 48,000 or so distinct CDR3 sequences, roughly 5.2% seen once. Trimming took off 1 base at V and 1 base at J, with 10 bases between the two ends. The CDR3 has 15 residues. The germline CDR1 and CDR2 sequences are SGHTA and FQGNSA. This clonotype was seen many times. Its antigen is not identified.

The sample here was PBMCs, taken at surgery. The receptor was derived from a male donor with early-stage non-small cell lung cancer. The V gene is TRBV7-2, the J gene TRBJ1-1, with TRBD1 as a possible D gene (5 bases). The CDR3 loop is CASSLDVQANTEAFF. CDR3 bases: TGTGCCAGCAGCTTAGATGTACAGGCGAACACTGAAGCTTTCTTT.